One sample yielded the 10 T cell receptor beta chains listed below, sequenced in a study of blood T cell repertoires in COVID-19. Clones were sequenced by immunoSEQ multiplex PCR, and TCRdb holds only the in-frame ones, with some missing. The repertoire holds about 300,000 clones, with 85% to 90% as singletons. Sequences were obtained from PBMCs or T cells enriched from blood (not recorded which). Receptor source: a man aged 30 to 39 who had recovered from COVID-19.

This clone was recorded once. The rearrangement links TRBV24-1 to TRBJ2-3; TRBD2 might be the D (6 bases). The CDR3 contains 13 residues. V was trimmed by 5 bases and J by 3 bases, leaving 8 bases between them. Germline loops: CDR1 KGHDR, CDR2 SFDVKD. The CDR3, as DNA: TGTGCCACCAGTGGGGCGGGGACAGATACGCAGTATTTT. Its translation: CATSGAGTDTQYF.

This clone was observed a single time. CDR3 region: CASSQVGATNEKLFF. CDR3 coding DNA: TGCGCCAGCAGCCAAGTCGGGGCAACTAATGAAAAACTGTTTTTT. V is TRBV4-1 and J is TRBJ1-4; D is unresolved. The length of the CDR3 is 15 residues. Trimming removed 1 base at V and 0 bases at J, with 6 bases between. Germline CDR1 MGHRA, CDR2 YSYEKL.

V gene TRBV27 combines with J gene TRBJ1-6, with TRBD1 identical over 10 bases. With V trimmed by 3 bases and J by 9 bases, 5 bases remained unmatched. Germline V gives CDR1 MNHEY, CDR2 SMNVEV (reference sequence). CDR3 length equals 15 residues. DNA for the CDR3: TGTGCCAGCAGTTTTTCGGACAGGGGGGGTTCACCCCTCCACTTT. This translates into CASSFSDRGGSPLHF.

The chain links TRBV5-4 to TRBJ1-4, with 9 bases fitting TRBD1. Germline V lookup: CDR1 SGHNT, CDR2 YYREEE (reference sequence). Trimming cost V 2 bases and J 8 bases; bases outside gene matches: 7. CDR3 length: 15 residues. CDR3 DNA sequence: TGTGCCAGCAGCTTACCGGACAGGGGTGAAGAAAAACTGTTTTTT. The encoded protein is CASSLPDRGEEKLFF.

The genes are TRBV10-3 and TRBJ2-7, with 7 bases fitting TRBD1. The germline CDR1 and CDR2 sequences are ENHRY and SYGVKD. This CDR3 comprises 16 residues. Trimming at V came to 2 bases and at J to 0 bases, leaving 7 bases not matched to a gene. The CDR3 reads CAISEPGQTNSYEQYF. The CDR3 region has the DNA TGTGCCATCAGTGAGCCGGGACAGACTAACTCCTACGAGCAGTACTTC.

The chain uses TRBV24-1 and TRBJ2-1; the match to TRBD2 covers 11 bases. The ends lost 9 bases at V and 5 bases at J; junction bases unmatched: 11. The germline gives CDR1 KGHDR, CDR2 SFDVKD. The CDR3 loop spans 16 amino acids. For the CDR3, the DNA is TGTGCCACCGGGACTGTAGCGGGAGGGCTAAACAATGAGCAGTTCTTC. Amino acids: CATGTVAGGLNNEQFF.

Details on this clone: Other DNA sequences of this sample code for an identical CDR3. The rearrangement links TRBV9 to TRBJ2-7, with D uncertain. V lost 0 bases to trimming and J lost 1 base, with 5 bases between them. Germline V CDR1 and CDR2: SGDLS, YYNGEE. CDR3 length equals 13 residues. In nucleotides, the CDR3 is TGTGCCAGCAGCGTAGCCGGGTCCTACGAGCAGTACTTC. Protein product: CASSVAGSYEQYF.

Only one count was recorded for this clone. The V call is TRBV12-5, the J call TRBJ2-7; D is possibly TRBD1 (5 bases). The CDR3 contains 12 residues. Germline V CDR1 and CDR2: LGHNT, FRNRAP. V lost 5 bases and J 4 bases, leaving 9 bases between the germline ends. CDR3 sequence (DNA): TGTGCTAGTGGTCTGACAGAGTACGAGCAGTACTTC. Amino acids: CASGLTEYEQYF.

The chain employs TRBV2 and TRBJ1-1, with TRBD1 matching over 8 bases. V shed 7 bases and J 4 bases; nucleotides not matched to a gene: 2. This CDR3 spans 12 amino acids. Germline CDR1 and CDR2: SNHLY and FYNNEI. CDR3 protein: CASTDRATEAFF. CDR3 nucleotide sequence: TGTGCCAGCACGGACAGGGCCACTGAAGCTTTCTTT.

V is TRBV29-1 and J is TRBJ2-1; 15 nucleotides align to TRBD2. Germline V lookup: CDR1 SQVTM, CDR2 ANQGSEA. The ends lost 4 bases at V and 3 bases at J; junction bases unmatched: 10. The CDR3 consists of 18 residues. The CDR3 spells CSVVEVGTSGRFYNEQFF. The CDR3 DNA is TGCAGCGTTGTGGAGGTGGGGACTAGCGGGAGGTTCTACAATGAGCAGTTCTTC.